This TCR beta chain is from a study of T cells in Graves' hyperthyroidism and ophthalmopathy. Study at large: Peripheral blood was collected at initial diagnosis, before any treatment. Broader study findings: Stable hyperthyroidism and ophthalmopathy were separated using 13 V-J signatures.

The sample holds many counts of this clonotype. What it recognizes is unknown. Amplification of TCR beta CDR3 regions used RNA as the template. First-round RT-PCR targeting the TCR CDR3 was performed with the HTBI primer set. One entry per CDR3 protein results from TCRdb running MiXCR on the multiplex PCR reads. The table records around 520,000 distinct CDR3 sequences, roughly 15% of them present only once. It was uncontrolled infection, other autoimmune disease, pregnancy or lactation that excluded patients. The CDR3 covers 15 residues. CDR1 MNHEY and CDR2 SMNVEV come from the germline V gene (reference sequence). V was pared by 10 bases and J by 4 bases, with 12 bases of the junction left unmatched.

The sequencing input was blood. This sequence was found in a woman between 40 and 55 years old with Graves' hyperthyroidism. The rearrangement uses TRBV27 and TRBJ2-1; 8 bases are a match to TRBD2. CDR3 residues: CAIRGPGGRYNEQFF. The CDR3 DNA is TGTGCCATCCGGGGTCCGGGAGGGCGATACAATGAGCAGTTCTTC.